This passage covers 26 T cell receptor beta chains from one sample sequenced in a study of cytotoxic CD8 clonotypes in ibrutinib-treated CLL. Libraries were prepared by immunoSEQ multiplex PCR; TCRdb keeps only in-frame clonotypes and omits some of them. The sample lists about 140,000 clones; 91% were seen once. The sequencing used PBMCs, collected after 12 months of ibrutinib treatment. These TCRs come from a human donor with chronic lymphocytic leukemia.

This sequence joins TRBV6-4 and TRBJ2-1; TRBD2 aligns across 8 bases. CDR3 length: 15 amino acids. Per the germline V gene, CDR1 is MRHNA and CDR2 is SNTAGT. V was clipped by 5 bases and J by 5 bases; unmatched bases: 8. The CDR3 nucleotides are TGTGCCAGCAGTCCAGCGGGAGCTTACCACAATGAGCAGTTCTTC. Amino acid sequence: CASSPAGAYHNEQFF.

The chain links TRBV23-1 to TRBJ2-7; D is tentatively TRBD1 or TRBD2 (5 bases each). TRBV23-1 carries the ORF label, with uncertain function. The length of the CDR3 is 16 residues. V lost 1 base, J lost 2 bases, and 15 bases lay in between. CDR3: CASSQYPSGPTYEQYF. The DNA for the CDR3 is TGCGCCAGCAGTCAATACCCATCGGGGCCGACCTACGAGCAGTACTTC.

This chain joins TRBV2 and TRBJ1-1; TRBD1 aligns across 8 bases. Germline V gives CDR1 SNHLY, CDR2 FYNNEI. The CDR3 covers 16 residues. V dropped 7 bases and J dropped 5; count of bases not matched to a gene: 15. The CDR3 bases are TGTGCCAGCACCCAGGACAGGGTAGCGGGGGAAACTGAAGCTTTCTTT. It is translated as CASTQDRVAGETEAFF.

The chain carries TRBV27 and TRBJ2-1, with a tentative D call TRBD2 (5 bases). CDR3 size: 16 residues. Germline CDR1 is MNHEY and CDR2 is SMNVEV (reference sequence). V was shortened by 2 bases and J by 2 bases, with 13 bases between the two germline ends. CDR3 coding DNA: TGTGCCAGCAGTTTAGATTCCGGAGGCACCTACAATGAGCAGTTCTTC. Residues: CASSLDSGGTYNEQFF.

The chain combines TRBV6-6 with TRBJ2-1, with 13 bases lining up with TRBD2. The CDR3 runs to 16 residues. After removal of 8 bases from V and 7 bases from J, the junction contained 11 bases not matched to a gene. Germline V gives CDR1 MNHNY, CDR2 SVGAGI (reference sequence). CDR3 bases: TGTGCCAGCGGATTTGAACTAGCGGGGGGGTGGAATGAGCAGTTCTTC. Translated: CASGFELAGGWNEQFF.

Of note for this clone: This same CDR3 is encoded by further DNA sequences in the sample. In nucleotides, the CDR3 is TGTGCCAGCAGTTTCTCTAGCGGGAGCTCCTACGAGCAGTACTTC. This codes for CASSFSSGSSYEQYF. The chain has TRBV28 and TRBJ2-7, with 10 bases that match TRBD2. V trimming: 3 bases; J trimming: 0 bases; junction bases outside the gene matches: 2. Germline V CDR1 and CDR2: MDHEN, SYDVKM. This CDR3 region has 15 residues. Full variable domain (outside the CDR3, taken from reference TRBV28 and TRBJ2-7): DVKVTQSSRYLVKRTGEKVFLECVQDMDHENMFWYRQDPGLGLRLIYFSYDVKMKEKGDIPEGYSVSREKKERFSLILESASTNQTSMYLCASSFSSGSSYEQYFGPGTRLTVT.

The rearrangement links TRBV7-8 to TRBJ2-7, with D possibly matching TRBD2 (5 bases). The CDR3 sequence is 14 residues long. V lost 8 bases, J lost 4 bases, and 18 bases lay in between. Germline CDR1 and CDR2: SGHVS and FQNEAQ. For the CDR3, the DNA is TGTGCCAGCTCAAGTCAGAGGGTAGGGTACGAGCAGTACTTC. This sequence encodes CASSSQRVGYEQYF.

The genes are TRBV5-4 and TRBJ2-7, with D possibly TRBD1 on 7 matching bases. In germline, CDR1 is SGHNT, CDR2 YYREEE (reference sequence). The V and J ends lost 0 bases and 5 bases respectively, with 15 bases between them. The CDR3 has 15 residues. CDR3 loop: CASSLGGGGIDEQYF. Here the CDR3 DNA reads TGTGCCAGCAGCTTGGGTGGAGGGGGCATCGACGAGCAGTACTTC.

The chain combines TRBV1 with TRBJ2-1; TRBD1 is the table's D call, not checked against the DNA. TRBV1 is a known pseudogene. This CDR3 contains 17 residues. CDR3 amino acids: CTSSNSLTETSCVEQFF. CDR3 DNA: TGCACCAGCAGCAACAGTCTTACGGAAACGTCCTGTGTGGAGCAGTTCTTC.

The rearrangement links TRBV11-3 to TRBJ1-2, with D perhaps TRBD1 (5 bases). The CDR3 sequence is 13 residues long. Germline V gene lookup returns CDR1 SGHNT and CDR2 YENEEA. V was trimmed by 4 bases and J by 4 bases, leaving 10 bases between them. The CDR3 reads CASSYRGGYGYTF. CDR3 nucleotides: TGTGCCAGCAGCTACCGGGGGGGCTATGGCTACACCTTC.

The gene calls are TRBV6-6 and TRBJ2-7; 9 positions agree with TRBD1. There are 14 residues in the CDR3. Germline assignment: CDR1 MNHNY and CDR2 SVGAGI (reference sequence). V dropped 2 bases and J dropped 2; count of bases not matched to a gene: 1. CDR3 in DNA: TGTGCCAGCAGTTACACAGGGGGCCCCTACGAGCAGTACTTC. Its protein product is CASSYTGGPYEQYF.

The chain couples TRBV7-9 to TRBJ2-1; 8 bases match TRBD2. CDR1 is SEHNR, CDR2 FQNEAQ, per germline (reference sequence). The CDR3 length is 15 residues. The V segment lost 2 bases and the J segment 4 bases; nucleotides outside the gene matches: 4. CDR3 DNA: TGTGCCAGCAGCTTACAACTAGCGGAATACAATGAGCAGTTCTTC. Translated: CASSLQLAEYNEQFF.

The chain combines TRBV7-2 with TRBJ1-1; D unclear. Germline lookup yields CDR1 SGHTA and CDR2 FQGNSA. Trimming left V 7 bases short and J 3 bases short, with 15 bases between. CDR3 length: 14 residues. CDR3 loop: CASTFGMRHTEAFF. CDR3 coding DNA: TGTGCCAGCACCTTCGGAATGAGACACACTGAAGCTTTCTTT. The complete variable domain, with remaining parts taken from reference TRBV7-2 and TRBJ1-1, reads GAGVSQSPSNKVTEKGKDVELRCDPISGHTALYWYRQSLGQGLEFLIYFQGNSAPDKSGLPSDRFSAERTGGSVSTLTIQRTQQEDSAVYLCASTFGMRHTEAFFGQGTRLTVV.

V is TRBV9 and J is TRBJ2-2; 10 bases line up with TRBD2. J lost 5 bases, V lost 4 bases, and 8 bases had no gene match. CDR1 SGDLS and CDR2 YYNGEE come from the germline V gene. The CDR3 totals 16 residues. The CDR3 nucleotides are TGTGCCAGCAGCAAGAGGACTAGCGGTCCTACCGGGGAGCTGTTTTTT. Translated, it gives CASSKRTSGPTGELFF.

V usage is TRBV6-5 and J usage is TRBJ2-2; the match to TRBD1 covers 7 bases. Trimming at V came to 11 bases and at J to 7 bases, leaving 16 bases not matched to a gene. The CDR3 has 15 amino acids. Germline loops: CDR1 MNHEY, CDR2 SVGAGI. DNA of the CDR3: TGTGCCGCAGGGGGTCCGGGGAGAAGGGGCGGGGAGCTGTTTTTT. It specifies CAAGGPGRRGGELFF.

This CDR3 is CASSTAGTAYEQYF. CDR3 coding DNA: TGTGCCAGCAGCACGGCCGGGACAGCCTACGAGCAGTACTTC. V usage is TRBV7-9 and J usage is TRBJ2-7, with 7 bases that match TRBD1. The CDR3 is 14 residues long. V shed 5 bases and J 2 bases; nucleotides not matched to a gene: 6. Germline V gives CDR1 SEHNR, CDR2 FQNEAQ (reference sequence).

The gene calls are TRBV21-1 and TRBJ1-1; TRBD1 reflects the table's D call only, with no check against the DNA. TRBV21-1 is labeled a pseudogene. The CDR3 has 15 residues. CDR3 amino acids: CASSPQDRGKTEAFF. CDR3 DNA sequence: TGTGCCAGCAGCCCCCAAGACAGGGGTAAGACTGAAGCTTTCTTT.

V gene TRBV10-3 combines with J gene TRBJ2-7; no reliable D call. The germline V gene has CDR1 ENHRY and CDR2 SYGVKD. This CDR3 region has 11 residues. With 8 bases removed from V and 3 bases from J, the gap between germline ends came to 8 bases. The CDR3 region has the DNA TGTGCCATCGCGTCAAGCTACGAGCAGTACTTC. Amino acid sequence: CAIASSYEQYF.

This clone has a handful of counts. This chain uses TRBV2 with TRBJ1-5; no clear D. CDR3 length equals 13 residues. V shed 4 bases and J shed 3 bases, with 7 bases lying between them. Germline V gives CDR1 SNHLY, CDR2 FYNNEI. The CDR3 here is CASSAQLNQPQHF. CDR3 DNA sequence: TGTGCCAGCAGTGCTCAGCTCAATCAGCCCCAGCATTTT.

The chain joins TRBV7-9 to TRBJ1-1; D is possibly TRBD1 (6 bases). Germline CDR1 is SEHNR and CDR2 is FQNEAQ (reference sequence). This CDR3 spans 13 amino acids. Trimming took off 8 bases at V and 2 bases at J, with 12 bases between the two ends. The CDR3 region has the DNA TGTGCCAGCGACGACAGGTCTAACACTGAAGCTTTCTTT. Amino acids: CASDDRSNTEAFF. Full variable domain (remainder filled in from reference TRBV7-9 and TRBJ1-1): DTGVSQNPRHKITKRGQNVTFRCDPISEHNRLYWYRQTLGQGPEFLTYFQNEAQLEKSRLLSDRFSAERPKGSFSTLEIQRTEQGDSAMYLCASDDRSNTEAFFGQGTRLTVV.

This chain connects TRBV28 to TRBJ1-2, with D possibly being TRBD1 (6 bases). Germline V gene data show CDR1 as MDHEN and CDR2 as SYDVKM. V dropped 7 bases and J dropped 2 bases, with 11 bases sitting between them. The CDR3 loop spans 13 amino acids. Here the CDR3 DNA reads TGTGCCAGCACGGCGGGGGCGAACTATGGCTACACCTTC. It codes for CASTAGANYGYTF.

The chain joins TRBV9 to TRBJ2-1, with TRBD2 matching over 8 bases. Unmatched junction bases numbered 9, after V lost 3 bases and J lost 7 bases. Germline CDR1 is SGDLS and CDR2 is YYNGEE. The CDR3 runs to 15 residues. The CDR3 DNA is TGTGCCAGCAGCGCGGGACTAGGGGGAGGGAATGAGCAGTTCTTC. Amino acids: CASSAGLGGGNEQFF.

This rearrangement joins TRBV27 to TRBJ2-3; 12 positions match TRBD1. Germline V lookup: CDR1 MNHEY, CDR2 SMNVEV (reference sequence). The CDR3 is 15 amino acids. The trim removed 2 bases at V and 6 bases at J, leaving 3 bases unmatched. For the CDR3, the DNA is TGTGCCAGCAGTTTAATGGGGACAGGGGGCGATACGCAGTATTTT. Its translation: CASSLMGTGGDTQYF.

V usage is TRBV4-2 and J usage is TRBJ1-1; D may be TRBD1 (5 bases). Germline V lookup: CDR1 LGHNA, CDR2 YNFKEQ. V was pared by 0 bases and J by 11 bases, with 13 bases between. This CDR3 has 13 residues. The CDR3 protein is CASSQEPGAPAFF. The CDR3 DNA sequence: TGTGCCAGCAGCCAAGAACCTGGGGCACCGGCTTTCTTT.

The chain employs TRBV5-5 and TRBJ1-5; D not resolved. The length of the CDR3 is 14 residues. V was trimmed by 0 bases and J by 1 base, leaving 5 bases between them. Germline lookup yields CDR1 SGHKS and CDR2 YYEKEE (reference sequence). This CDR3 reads CASSLDHSNQPQHF. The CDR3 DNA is TGTGCCAGCAGCTTGGACCACAGCAATCAGCCCCAGCATTTT.

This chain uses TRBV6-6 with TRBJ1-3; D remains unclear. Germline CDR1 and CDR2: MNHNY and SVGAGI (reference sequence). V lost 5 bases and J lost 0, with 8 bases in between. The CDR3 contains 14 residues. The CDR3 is CASSPTLSGNTIYF. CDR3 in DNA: TGTGCCAGCAGTCCCACCCTCTCTGGAAACACCATATATTTT.